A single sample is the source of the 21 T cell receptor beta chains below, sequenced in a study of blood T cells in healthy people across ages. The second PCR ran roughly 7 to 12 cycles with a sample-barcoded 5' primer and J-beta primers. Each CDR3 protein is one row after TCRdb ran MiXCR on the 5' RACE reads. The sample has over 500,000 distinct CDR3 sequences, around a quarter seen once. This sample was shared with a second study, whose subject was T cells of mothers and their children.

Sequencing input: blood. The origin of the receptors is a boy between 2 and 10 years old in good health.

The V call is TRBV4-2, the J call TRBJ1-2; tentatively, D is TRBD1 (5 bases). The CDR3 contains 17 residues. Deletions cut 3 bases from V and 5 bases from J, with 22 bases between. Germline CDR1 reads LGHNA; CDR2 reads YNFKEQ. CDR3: CASSQSFPQGEGYGYTF. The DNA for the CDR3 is TGTGCCAGCAGCCAGAGTTTTCCCCAGGGAGAGGGGTATGGCTACACCTTC.

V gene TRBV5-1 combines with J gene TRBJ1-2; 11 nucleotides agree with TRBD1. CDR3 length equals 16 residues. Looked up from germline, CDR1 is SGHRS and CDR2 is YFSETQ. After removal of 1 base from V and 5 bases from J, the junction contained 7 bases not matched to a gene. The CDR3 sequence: CASSLSGQGAYYGYTF. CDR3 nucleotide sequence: TGCGCCAGCAGCTTGTCCGGACAGGGGGCGTATTATGGCTACACCTTC.

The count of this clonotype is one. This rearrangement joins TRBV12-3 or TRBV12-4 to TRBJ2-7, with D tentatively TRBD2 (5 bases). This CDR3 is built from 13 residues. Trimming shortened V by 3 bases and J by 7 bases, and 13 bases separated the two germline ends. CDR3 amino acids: CASSFTGLREQYF. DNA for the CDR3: TGTGCCAGCAGTTTCACGGGGTTGCGGGAGCAGTACTTC.

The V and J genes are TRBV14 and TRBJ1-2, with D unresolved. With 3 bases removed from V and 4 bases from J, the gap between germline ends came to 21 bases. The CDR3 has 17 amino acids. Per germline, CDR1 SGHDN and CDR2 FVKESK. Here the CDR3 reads CASSQARYWTDPYGYTF. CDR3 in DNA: TGTGCCAGCAGCCAGGCCCGGTATTGGACGGACCCCTATGGCTACACCTTC. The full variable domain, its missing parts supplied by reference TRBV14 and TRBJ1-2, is EAGVTQFPSHSVIEKGQTVTLRCDPISGHDNLYWYRRVMGKEIKFLLHFVKESKQDESGMPNNRFLAERTGGTYSTLKVQPAELEDSGVYFCASSQARYWTDPYGYTFGSGTRLTVV.

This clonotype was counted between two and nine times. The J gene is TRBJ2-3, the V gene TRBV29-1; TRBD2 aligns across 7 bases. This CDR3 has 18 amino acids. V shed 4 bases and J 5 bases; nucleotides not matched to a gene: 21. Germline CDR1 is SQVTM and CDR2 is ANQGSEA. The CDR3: CSVGHTYLAAGAVDTQYF. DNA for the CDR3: TGCAGCGTTGGACACACTTACCTAGCCGCGGGAGCGGTAGATACGCAGTATTTT.

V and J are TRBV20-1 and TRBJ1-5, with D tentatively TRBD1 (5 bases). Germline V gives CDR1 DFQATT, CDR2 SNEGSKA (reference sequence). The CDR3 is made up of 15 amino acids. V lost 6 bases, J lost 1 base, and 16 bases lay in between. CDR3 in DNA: TGCAGTGCGCCCCCGGGCCCAGGGAGCAATCAGCCCCAGCATTTT. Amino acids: CSAPPGPGSNQPQHF.

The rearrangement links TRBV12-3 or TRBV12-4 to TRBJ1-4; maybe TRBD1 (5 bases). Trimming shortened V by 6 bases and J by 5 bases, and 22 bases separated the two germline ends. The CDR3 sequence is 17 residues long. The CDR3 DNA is TGTGCCAGCAGCAGTGGGAGCAGGGTGGTCCCGAATGAAAAACTGTTTTTT. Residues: CASSSGSRVVPNEKLFF.

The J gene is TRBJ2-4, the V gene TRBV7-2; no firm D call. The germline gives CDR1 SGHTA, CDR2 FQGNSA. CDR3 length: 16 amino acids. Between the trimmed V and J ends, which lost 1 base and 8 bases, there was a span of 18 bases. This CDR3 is CASSLVPSMAVYIQYF. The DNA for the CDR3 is TGTGCCAGCAGCTTAGTTCCTAGTATGGCGGTTTACATTCAGTACTTC.

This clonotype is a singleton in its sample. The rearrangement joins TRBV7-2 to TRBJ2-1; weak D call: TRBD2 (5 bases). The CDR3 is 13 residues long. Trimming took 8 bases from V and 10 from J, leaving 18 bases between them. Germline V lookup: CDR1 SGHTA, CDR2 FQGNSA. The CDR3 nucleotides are TGTGCCAGCCGCATCCGGGGTCTCAGCGAGCAGTTCTTC. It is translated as CASRIRGLSEQFF. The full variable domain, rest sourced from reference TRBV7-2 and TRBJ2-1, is GAGVSQSPSNKVTEKGKDVELRCDPISGHTALYWYRQSLGQGLEFLIYFQGNSAPDKSGLPSDRFSAERTGGSVSTLTIQRTQQEDSAVYLCASRIRGLSEQFFGPGTRLTVL.

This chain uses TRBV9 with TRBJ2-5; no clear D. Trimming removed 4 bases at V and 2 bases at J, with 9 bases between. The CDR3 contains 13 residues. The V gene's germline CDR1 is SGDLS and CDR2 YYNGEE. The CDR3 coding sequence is TGTGCCAGCAGCTTTCAAGAACAAGAGACCCAGTACTTC. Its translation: CASSFQEQETQYF. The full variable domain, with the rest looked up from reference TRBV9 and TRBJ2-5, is DSGVTQTPKHLITATGQRVTLRCSPRSGDLSVYWYQQSLDQGLQFLIQYYNGEERAKGNILERFSAQQFPDLHSELNLSSLELGDSALYFCASSFQEQETQYFGPGTRLLVL.

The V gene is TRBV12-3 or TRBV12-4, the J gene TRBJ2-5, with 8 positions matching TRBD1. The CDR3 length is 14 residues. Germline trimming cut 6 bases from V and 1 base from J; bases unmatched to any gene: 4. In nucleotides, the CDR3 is TGTGCCAGCAGACCGGGACAGGTCCAAGAGACCCAGTACTTC. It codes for CASRPGQVQETQYF.

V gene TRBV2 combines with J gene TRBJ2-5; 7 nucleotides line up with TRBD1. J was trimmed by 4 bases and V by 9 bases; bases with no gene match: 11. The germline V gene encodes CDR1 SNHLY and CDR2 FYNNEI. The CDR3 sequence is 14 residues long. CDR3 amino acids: CASKRGRSLETQYF. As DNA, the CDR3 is TGTGCCAGTAAAAGGGGGCGGAGTTTAGAGACCCAGTACTTC.

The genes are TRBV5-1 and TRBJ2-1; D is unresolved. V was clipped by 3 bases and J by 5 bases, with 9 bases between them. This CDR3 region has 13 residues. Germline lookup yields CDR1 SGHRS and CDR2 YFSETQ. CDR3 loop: CASSSIDHNEQFF. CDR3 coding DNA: TGCGCCAGCAGCTCAATCGACCACAATGAGCAGTTCTTC.

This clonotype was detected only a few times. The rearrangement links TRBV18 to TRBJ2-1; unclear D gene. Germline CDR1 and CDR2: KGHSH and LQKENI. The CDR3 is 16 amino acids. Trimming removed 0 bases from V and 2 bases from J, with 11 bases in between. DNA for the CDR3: TGTGCCAGCTCACCACCGACCGGGTTGGCCTACAATGAGCAGTTCTTC. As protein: CASSPPTGLAYNEQFF.

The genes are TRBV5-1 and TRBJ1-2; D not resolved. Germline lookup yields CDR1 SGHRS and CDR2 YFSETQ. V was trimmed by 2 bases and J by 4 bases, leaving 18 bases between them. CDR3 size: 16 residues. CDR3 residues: CASSFPGSFPPYGYTF. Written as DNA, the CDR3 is TGCGCCAGCAGCTTCCCCGGATCGTTTCCCCCCTATGGCTACACCTTC.

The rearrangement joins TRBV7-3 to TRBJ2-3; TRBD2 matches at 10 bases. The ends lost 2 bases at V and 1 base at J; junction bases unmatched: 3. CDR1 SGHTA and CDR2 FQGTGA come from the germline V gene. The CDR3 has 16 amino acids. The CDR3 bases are TGTGCCAGCAGCTTAGTTAGCGGGGGGCGCACAGATACGCAGTATTTT. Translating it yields CASSLVSGGRTDTQYF. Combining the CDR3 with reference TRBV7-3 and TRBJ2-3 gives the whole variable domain GAGVSQTPSNKVTEKGKYVELRCDPISGHTALYWYRQSLGQGPEFLIYFQGTGAADDSGLPNDRFFAVRPEGSVSTLKIQRTERGDSAVYLCASSLVSGGRTDTQYFGPGTRLTVL.

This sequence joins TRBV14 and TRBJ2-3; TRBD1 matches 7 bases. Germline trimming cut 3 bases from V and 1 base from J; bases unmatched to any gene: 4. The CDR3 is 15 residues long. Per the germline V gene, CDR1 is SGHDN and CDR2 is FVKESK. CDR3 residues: CASSQIRGRTDTQYF. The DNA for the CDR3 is TGTGCCAGCAGCCAGATAAGGGGGCGCACAGATACGCAGTATTTT. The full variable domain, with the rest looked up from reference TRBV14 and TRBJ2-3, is EAGVTQFPSHSVIEKGQTVTLRCDPISGHDNLYWYRRVMGKEIKFLLHFVKESKQDESGMPNNRFLAERTGGTYSTLKVQPAELEDSGVYFCASSQIRGRTDTQYFGPGTRLTVL.

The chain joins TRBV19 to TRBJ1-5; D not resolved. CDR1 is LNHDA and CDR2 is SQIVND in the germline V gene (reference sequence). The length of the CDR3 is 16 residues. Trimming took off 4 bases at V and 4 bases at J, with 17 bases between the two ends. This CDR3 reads CASSTWTWVLNQPQHF. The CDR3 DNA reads TGTGCCAGTAGTACCTGGACGTGGGTTCTTAATCAGCCCCAGCATTTT. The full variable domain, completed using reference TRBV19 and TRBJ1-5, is DGGITQSPKYLFRKEGQNVTLSCEQNLNHDAMYWYRQDPGQGLRLIYYSQIVNDFQKGDIAEGYSVSREKKESFPLTVTSAQKNPTAFYLCASSTWTWVLNQPQHFGDGTRLSIL.

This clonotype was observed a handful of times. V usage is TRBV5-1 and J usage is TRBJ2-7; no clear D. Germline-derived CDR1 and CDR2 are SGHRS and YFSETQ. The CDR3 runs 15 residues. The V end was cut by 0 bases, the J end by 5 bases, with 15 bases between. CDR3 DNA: TGCGCCAGCAGCTTGGGGGTCAGATCAGGCCACGAGCAGTACTTC. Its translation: CASSLGVRSGHEQYF.

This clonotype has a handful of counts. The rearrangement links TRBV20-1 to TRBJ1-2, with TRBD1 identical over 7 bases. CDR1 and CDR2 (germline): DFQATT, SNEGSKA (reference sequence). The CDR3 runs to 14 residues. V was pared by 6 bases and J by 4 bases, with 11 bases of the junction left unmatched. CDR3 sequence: CSAIDRVGSYGYTF. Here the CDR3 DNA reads TGCAGTGCGATTGACAGGGTAGGGTCCTATGGCTACACCTTC.

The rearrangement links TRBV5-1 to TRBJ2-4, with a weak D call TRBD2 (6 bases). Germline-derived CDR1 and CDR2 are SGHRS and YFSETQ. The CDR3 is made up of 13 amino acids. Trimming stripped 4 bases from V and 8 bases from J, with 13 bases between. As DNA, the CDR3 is TGCGCCAGCAGCGCGGGAACCGGGGACATTCAGTACTTC. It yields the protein CASSAGTGDIQYF.